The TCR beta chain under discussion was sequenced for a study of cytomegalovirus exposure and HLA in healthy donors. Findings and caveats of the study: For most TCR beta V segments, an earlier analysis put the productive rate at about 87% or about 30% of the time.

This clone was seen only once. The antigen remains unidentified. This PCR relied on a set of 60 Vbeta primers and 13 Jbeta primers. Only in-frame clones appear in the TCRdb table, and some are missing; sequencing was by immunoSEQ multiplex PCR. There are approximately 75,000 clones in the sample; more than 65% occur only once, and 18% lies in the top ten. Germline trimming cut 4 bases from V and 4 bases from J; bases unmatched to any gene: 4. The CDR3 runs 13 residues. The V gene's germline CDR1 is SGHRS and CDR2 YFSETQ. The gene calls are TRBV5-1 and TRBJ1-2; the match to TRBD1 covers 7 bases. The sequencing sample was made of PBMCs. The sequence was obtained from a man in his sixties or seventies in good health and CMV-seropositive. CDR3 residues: CASSGDSTYGYTF. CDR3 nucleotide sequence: TGCGCCAGCAGCGGGGACAGCACCTATGGCTACACCTTC.